Given below is one TCR beta chain in context. This sample stems from a study of shared clonotypes between healthy human individuals. Clones were sequenced by immunoSEQ multiplex PCR, and TCRdb holds only the in-frame ones, with some missing. Here the sample spans 900,000 to 1,200,000 clones, around three quarters being singletons. The CDR3 has 15 amino acids. Germline CDR1 LGHNA, CDR2 YNFKEQ. Trimming cost V 3 bases and J 5 bases; bases outside gene matches: 8. The source of this sequence is a man aged 18 to 30 in good health. Some clones in this sample may be carry-over from other donors' samples. This rearrangement joins TRBV4-2 to TRBJ2-3; the match to TRBD2 covers 7 bases. The sample was memory CD4+ T cells from PBMCs. As to subset: CD45RA-negative fraction. CDR3 protein: CASSHPRGDLDTQYF. The CDR3 region has the DNA TGTGCCAGCAGCCACCCCCGGGGGGATTTAGATACGCAGTATTTT.